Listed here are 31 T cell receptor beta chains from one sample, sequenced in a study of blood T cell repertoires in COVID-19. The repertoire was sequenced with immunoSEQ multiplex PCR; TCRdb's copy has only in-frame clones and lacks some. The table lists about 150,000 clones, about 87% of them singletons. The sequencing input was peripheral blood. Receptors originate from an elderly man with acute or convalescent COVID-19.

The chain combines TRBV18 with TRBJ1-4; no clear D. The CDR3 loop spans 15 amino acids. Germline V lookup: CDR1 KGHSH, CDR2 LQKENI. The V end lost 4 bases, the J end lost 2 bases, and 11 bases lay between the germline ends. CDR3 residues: CASSLRGRTNEKLFF. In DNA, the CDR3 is TGTGCCAGCTCACTTCGAGGGCGCACTAATGAAAAACTGTTTTTT.

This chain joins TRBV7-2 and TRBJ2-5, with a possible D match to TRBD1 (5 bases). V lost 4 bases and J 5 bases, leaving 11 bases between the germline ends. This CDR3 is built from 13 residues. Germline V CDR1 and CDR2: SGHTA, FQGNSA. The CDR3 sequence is CASSSGPEETQYF. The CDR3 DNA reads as TGTGCCAGCAGCTCAGGGCCGGAGGAGACCCAGTACTTC.

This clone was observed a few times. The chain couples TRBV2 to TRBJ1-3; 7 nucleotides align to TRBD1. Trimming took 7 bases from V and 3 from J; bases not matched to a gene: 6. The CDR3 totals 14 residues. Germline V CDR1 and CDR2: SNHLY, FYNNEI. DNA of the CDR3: TGTGCCAGCAACATACAGGGGAGTGGAAACACCATATATTTT. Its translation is CASNIQGSGNTIYF.

The CDR3: CASSSLLGGPTNEKLFF. The CDR3 nucleotides are TGTGCCAGCAGTTCCCTACTGGGGGGGCCAACTAATGAAAAACTGTTTTTT. V and J are TRBV28 and TRBJ1-4; the D gene is possibly TRBD1 (6 bases). V was clipped by 4 bases and J by 0 bases, with 15 bases between them. This CDR3 comprises 17 residues. In germline, CDR1 is MDHEN, CDR2 SYDVKM.

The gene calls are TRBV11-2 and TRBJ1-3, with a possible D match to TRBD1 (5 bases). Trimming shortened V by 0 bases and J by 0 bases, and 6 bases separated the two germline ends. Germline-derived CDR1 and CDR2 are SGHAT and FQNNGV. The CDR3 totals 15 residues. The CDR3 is CASSLDRVSGNTIYF. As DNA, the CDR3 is TGTGCCAGCAGCTTAGACAGGGTCTCTGGAAACACCATATATTTT. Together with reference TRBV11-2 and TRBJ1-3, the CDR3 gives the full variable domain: EAGVAQSPRYKIIEKRQSVAFWCNPISGHATLYWYQQILGQGPKLLIQFQNNGVVDDSQLPKDRFSAERLKGVDSTLKIQPAKLEDSAVYLCASSLDRVSGNTIYFGEGSWLTVV.

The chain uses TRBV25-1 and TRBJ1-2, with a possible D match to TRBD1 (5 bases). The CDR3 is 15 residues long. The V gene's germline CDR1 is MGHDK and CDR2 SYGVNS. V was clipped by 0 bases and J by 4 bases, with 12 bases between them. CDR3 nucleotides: TGTGCCAGCAGTGAATATGGGGCGGGAGGCTATGGCTACACCTTC. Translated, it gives CASSEYGAGGYGYTF.

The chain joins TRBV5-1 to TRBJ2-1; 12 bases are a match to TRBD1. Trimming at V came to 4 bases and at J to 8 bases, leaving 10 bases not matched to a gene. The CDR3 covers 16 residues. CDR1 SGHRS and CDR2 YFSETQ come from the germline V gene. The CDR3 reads CASSAGGTGGRDEQFF. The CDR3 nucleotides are TGCGCCAGCAGCGCAGGCGGGACAGGGGGCCGGGATGAGCAGTTCTTC.

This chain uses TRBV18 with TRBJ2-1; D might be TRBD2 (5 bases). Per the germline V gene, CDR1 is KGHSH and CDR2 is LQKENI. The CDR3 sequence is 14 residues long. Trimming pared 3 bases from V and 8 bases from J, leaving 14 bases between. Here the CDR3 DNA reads TGTGCCAGCTCACCGCCAATCACGAGGGATGAGCAGTTCTTC. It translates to CASSPPITRDEQFF.

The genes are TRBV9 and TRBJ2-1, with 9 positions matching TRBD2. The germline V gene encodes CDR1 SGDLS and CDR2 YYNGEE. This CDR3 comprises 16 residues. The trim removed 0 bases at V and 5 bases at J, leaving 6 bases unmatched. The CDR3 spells CASSVGTSANNNEQFF. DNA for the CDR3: TGTGCCAGCAGCGTAGGGACTAGCGCCAACAACAATGAGCAGTTCTTC.

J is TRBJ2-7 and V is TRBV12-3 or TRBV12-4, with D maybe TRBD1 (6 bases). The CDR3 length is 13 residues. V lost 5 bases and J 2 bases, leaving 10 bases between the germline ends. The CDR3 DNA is TGTGCCAGCAGTACCGGGACACCCTACGAGCAGTACTTC. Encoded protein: CASSTGTPYEQYF.

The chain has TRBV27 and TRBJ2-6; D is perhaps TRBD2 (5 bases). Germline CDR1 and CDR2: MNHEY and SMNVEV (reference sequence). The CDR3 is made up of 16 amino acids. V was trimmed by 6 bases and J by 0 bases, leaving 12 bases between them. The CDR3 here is CASRLAGVSGANVLTF. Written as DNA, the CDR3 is TGTGCCAGCAGGCTAGCAGGCGTCTCTGGGGCCAACGTCCTGACTTTC.

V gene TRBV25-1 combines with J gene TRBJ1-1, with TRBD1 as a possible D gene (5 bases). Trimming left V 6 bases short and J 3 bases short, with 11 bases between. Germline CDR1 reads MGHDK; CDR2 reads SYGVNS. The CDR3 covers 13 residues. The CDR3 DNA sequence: TGTGCCAGCAGCTCTACAGGATACACTGAAGCTTTCTTT. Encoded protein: CASSSTGYTEAFF.

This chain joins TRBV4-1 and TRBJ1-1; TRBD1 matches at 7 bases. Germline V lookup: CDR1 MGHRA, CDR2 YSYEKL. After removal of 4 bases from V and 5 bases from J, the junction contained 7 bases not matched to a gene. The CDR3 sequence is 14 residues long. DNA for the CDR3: TGCGCCAGCAGCCTCCGACAGGGCTGGACTGAAGCTTTCTTT. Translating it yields CASSLRQGWTEAFF.

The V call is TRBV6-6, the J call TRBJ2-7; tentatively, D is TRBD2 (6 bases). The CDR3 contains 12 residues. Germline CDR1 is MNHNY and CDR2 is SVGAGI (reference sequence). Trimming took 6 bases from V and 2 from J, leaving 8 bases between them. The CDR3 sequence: CASSPGAYEQYF. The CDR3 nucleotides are TGTGCCAGCAGCCCGGGAGCCTACGAGCAGTACTTC.

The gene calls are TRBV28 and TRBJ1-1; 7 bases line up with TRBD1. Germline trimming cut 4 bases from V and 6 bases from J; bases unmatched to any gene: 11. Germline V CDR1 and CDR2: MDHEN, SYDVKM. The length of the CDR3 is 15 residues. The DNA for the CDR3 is TGTGCCAGCAGTTCAGGGTCACAGGGGTACGCTGAAGCTTTCTTT. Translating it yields CASSSGSQGYAEAFF. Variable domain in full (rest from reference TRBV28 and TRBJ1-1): DVKVTQSSRYLVKRTGEKVFLECVQDMDHENMFWYRQDPGLGLRLIYFSYDVKMKEKGDIPEGYSVSREKKERFSLILESASTNQTSMYLCASSSGSQGYAEAFFGQGTRLTVV.

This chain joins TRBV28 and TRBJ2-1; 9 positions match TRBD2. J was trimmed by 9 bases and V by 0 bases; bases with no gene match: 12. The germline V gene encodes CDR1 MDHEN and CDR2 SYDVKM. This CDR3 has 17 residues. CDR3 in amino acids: CASSLWSLSGLASEQFF. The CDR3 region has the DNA TGTGCCAGCAGTTTATGGTCCCTGTCGGGACTAGCTTCTGAGCAGTTCTTC.

Written as DNA, the CDR3 is TGTGCCAGCAGCGTCTGGGGGGGCAACACTGAAGCTTTCTTT. Residues: CASSVWGGNTEAFF. This chain uses TRBV11-2 with TRBJ1-1, with D possibly matching TRBD1 (6 bases). From germline, CDR1 is SGHAT and CDR2 FQNNGV. V lost 5 bases and J lost 2, with 12 bases in between. The CDR3 has 14 amino acids.

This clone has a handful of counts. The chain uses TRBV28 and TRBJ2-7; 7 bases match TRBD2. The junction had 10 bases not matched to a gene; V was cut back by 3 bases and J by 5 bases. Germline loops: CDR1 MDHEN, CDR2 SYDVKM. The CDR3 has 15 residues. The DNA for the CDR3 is TGTGCCAGCAGTTTTGGAGGGAGGGCCCTACACGAGCAGTACTTC. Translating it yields CASSFGGRALHEQYF.

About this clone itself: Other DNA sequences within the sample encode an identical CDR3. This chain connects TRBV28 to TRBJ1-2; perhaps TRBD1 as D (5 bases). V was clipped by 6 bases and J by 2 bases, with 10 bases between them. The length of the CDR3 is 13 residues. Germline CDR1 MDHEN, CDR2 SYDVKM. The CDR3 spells CASSLGQNYGYTF. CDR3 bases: TGTGCCAGCAGCCTCGGACAAAACTATGGCTACACCTTC.

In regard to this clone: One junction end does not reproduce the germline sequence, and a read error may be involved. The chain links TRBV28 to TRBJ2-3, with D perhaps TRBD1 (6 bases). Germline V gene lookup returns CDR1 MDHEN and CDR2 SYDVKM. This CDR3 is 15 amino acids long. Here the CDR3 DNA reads TGTGCCAGCAGTTTATGGGTACAGGGCACGGATACGCAGTATTTT. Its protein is CASSLWVQGTDTQYF.

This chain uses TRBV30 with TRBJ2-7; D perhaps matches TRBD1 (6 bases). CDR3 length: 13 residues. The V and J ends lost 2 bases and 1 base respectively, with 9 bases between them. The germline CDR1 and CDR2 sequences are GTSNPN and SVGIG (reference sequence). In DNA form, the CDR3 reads TGTGCCTGGAGTTCGGGACATTCCTACGAGCAGTACTTC. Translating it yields CAWSSGHSYEQYF. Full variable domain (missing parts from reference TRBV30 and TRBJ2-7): SQTIHQWPATLVQPVGSPLSLECTVEGTSNPNLYWYRQAAGRGLQLLFYSVGIGQISSEVPQNLSASRPQDRQFILSSKKLLLSDSGFYLCAWSSGHSYEQYFGPGTRLTVT.

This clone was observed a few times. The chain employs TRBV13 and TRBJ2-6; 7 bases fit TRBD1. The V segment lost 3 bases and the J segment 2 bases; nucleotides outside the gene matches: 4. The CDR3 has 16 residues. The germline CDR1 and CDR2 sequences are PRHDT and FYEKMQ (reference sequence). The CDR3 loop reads CASSFIRGPGANVLTF. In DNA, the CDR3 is TGTGCCAGCAGCTTTATTAGGGGGCCTGGGGCCAACGTCCTGACTTTC.

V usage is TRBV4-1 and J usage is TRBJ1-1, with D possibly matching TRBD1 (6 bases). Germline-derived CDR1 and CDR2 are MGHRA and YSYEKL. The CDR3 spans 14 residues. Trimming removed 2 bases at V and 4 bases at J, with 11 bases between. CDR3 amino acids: CASSQWGQGTEAFF. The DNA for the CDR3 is TGCGCCAGCAGCCAATGGGGGCAGGGCACTGAAGCTTTCTTT.

The CDR3, as DNA: TGTGCCAGCAGCGCAGGTGTGGGGGCTGAGAACACCATATATTTT. Translated, it gives CASSAGVGAENTIYF. The chain combines TRBV9 with TRBJ1-3; D may be TRBD1 (6 bases). Trimming pared 3 bases from V and 7 bases from J, leaving 17 bases between. The CDR3 runs to 15 residues. Germline CDR1 is SGDLS and CDR2 is YYNGEE. The variable domain in full, with the rest retrieved from reference TRBV9 and TRBJ1-3, is DSGVTQTPKHLITATGQRVTLRCSPRSGDLSVYWYQQSLDQGLQFLIQYYNGEERAKGNILERFSAQQFPDLHSELNLSSLELGDSALYFCASSAGVGAENTIYFGEGSWLTVV.

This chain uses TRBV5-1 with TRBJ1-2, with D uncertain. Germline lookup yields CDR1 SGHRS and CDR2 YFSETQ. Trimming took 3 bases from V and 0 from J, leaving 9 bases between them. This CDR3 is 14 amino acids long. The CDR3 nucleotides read TGCGCCAGCAGCTCGACGACAACTAACTATGGCTACACCTTC. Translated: CASSSTTTNYGYTF.

The chain's CDR3 is CASTYWASGGTDTQYF. CDR3 in DNA: TGTGCCAGCACCTACTGGGCTAGCGGGGGAACAGATACGCAGTATTTT. The chain is built from TRBV7-9 and TRBJ2-3; TRBD2 aligns across 10 bases. Looked up from germline, CDR1 is SEHNR and CDR2 is FQNEAQ (reference sequence). The CDR3 covers 16 residues. The V gene end was trimmed by 7 bases and the J gene end by 3 bases; junction bases not matched to a gene: 10.

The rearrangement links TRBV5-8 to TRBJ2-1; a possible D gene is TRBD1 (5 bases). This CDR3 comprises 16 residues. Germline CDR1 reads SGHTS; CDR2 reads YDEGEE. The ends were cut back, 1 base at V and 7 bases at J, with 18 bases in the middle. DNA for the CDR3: TGTGCCAGCAGCTTGTGGTTAGGCCAGGGTAGGAATGAGCAGTTCTTC. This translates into CASSLWLGQGRNEQFF.

The CDR3 DNA reads as TGTGCCAGCAGCCCGACAGGGGGCATGGAGCCCCAGCATTTT. Amino acids: CASSPTGGMEPQHF. The V and J genes are TRBV28 and TRBJ1-5, with TRBD1 matching over 10 bases. The CDR3 has 14 residues. Losses at the gene ends were 6 bases for V and 8 bases for J; bases not matched to a gene: 7. Per the germline V gene, CDR1 is MDHEN and CDR2 is SYDVKM.

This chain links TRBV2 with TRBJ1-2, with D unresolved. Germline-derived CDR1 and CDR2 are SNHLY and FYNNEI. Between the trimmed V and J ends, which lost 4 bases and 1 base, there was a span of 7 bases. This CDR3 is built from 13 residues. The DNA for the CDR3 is TGTGCCAGCAGTGGCGATCTTAACTATGGCTACACCTTC. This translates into CASSGDLNYGYTF.

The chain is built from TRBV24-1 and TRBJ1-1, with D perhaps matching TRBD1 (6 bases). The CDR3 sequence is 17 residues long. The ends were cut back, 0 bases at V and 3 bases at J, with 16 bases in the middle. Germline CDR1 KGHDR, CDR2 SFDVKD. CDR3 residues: CATSDLLQGLPYTEAFF. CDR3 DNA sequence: TGTGCCACCAGTGATTTGCTCCAGGGGCTCCCTTACACTGAAGCTTTCTTT.

CDR3 region: CASSPQGARGEAFF. The CDR3 DNA reads TGTGCCAGCTCACCACAGGGGGCCCGAGGTGAAGCTTTCTTT. The chain is built from TRBV18 and TRBJ1-1; 7 bases align to TRBD1. V lost 1 base, J lost 7 bases, and 6 bases stayed unmatched. The CDR3 spans 14 residues. CDR1 is KGHSH and CDR2 is LQKENI in the germline V gene.